These T cell receptor beta chains were read from a single sample in a study of neurological immune-mediated disorders. Via MiXCR, TCRdb re-called the 5' RACE reads, giving one row per CDR3 protein. Of about 84,000 distinct CDR3 sequences in the sample, about a tenth were seen once. The sample comprised PBMCs. The source is a man in his forties in good health. Both conserved end residues are part of each CDR3. The order of the fields is J gene, CDR3 length, clone size, V gene, D gene, CDR3 DNA, CDR3 protein. The D gene is left open where the match is weak. The listing skips clone size in some rows; elsewhere it reads once, few, many or a size class.

>TRBJ1-1|14|few|TRBV3-1|NA
TGTGCCAGCAGCCAATACGACTCCGACACTGAAGCTTTCTTT
CASSQYDSDTEAFF
>TRBJ2-1|14|many|TRBV29-1|NA
TGCAGCGTTGTTCGCGAGGATACTTACAATGAGCAGTTCTTC
CSVVREDTYNEQFF
>TRBJ2-1|13|many|TRBV7-2|NA
TGTGCCAGCAGCTTAGGCGCTCCAGATGAGCAGTTCTTC
CASSLGAPDEQFF
>TRBJ1-1|15|many|TRBV7-2|NA
TGTGCCAGCAGCTCACCGGCGGGGGCCCACACTGAAGCTTTCTTT
CASSSPAGAHTEAFF
>TRBJ2-2|15|many|TRBV5-1|NA
TGCGCCAGCAGCTTGCAGGGGTCGGACACCGGGGAGCTGTTTTTT
CASSLQGSDTGELFF
>TRBJ1-6|16|many|TRBV7-2|NA
TGTGCCAGCAGCCTGGACCGGACTTCCTTTAATTCACCCCTCCACTTT
CASSLDRTSFNSPLHF
>TRBJ1-3|16|NA|TRBV5-1|TRBD1
TGCGCCAGCAGCTTGGCCCCGACAGGGACTGGAAACACCATATATTTT
CASSLAPTGTGNTIYF
>TRBJ2-2|12|many|TRBV12-3/TRBV12-4|NA
TGTGCCAGCACCTCACGCGGCGGGGAGCTGTTTTTT
CASTSRGGELFF
>TRBJ1-6|15|many|TRBV12-3/TRBV12-4|TRBD1
TGTGCCAGCAGTCTCGGAGGGGGCCCCAATTCACCCCTCCACTTT
CASSLGGGPNSPLHF
>TRBJ2-6|13|many|TRBV12-3/TRBV12-4|NA
TGTGCCAGCTTTCAAACCGGGGCCAACGTCCTGACTTTC
CASFQTGANVLTF
>TRBJ1-6|12|many|TRBV25-1|NA
TGTGCCAGCAGTGAATCGGGTTCACCCCTCCACTTT
CASSESGSPLHF
>TRBJ1-4|15|many|TRBV12-3/TRBV12-4|TRBD1
TGTGCCAGCAGTTTACCCGCAGGGGGCGGAGAAAAACTGTTTTTT
CASSLPAGGGEKLFF
>TRBJ1-2|16|many|TRBV7-9|NA
TGTGCCAGCAGCTCCTCGACGGCCCCCTCTCTACTTGGCTACACCTTC
CASSSSTAPSLLGYTF
>TRBJ2-3|12|many|TRBV29-1|NA
TGCAGCGTCTTGACCGACACAGATACGCAGTATTTT
CSVLTDTDTQYF
>TRBJ1-1|14|few|TRBV6-4|TRBD1
TGTGCCAGCAGCAGGGACAGCAAACAAACTGAAGCTTTCTTT
CASSRDSKQTEAFF
>TRBJ2-5|15|many|TRBV6-6|NA
TGTGCCAGCAGTCGTACTTCGGGCTACCAAGAGACCCAGTACTTC
CASSRTSGYQETQYF
>TRBJ2-1|16|many|TRBV20-1|TRBD2
TGCAGTGCTAGAGATCGACTAGCGGGAGTTTTATATGAGCAGTTCTTC
CSARDRLAGVLYEQFF
>TRBJ2-7|13|many|TRBV5-1|NA
TGCGCCAGCAGCAATGGGGAACCTTACGAGCAGTACTTC
CASSNGEPYEQYF
>TRBJ1-2|12|many|TRBV20-1|NA
TGCAGTGCTAGAGGAAGAAGGGGTGGCTACACCTTC
CSARGRRGGYTF
>TRBJ2-7|14|NA|TRBV27|NA
TGTGCCAGCAGTTTTAGAGACCGAGCCTACGAGCAGTACTTC
CASSFRDRAYEQYF
>TRBJ2-3|15|many|TRBV24-1|TRBD2
TGTGCCACCAGCGACAGCGGGGTAACCACAGATACGCAGTATTTT
CATSDSGVTTDTQYF
>TRBJ1-4|15|many|TRBV27|NA
TGTGCCAGCAGTTTATCAGGGTCAGGGAGTGAAAAACTGTTTTTT
CASSLSGSGSEKLFF
>TRBJ1-1|15|many|TRBV15|NA
TGTGCCACCAGCAGAACTCCCGGGCCCCCGTTTGGAGCTTTCTTT
CATSRTPGPPFGAFF
>TRBJ2-2|15|NA|TRBV6-1|NA
TGTGCCAGCAGTGACGTGGGGTGGATCACCGGGGAGCTGTTTTTT
CASSDVGWITGELFF
>TRBJ2-4|17|many|TRBV20-1|TRBD2
TGCAGTGCTAGAGTCTCTCTGACTAGCCGATCGGGAAACATTCAGTACTTC
CSARVSLTSRSGNIQYF
>TRBJ2-5|14|many|TRBV12-3/TRBV12-4|TRBD2
TGTGCCAGCAGGGATAGCGGGGCTCAAGAGACCCAGTACTTC
CASRDSGAQETQYF
>TRBJ2-3|13|medium-sized|TRBV7-3|TRBD1
TGTGCCAGCGGGACAGGGCTAACAGATACGCAGTATTTT
CASGTGLTDTQYF
>TRBJ2-3|15|NA|TRBV6-4|NA
TGTGCCAGCAGTCCCGGGACCCTCGATACAGATACGCAGTATTTT
CASSPGTLDTDTQYF